By sample share, the clone carrying this T cell receptor (beta chain) is medium-sized (0.01 to 0.1%). From approximately 400 ng of RNA, a library with molecular barcoded alpha/delta and beta/gamma adaptors was made. Via MiXCR, TCRdb re-called the reads, giving one row per CDR3 protein. The sample records about 62,000 distinct CDR3 sequences, around 19% being singletons. These data are taken from a study of read filtering for tumor transcriptome and immune sequencing. Trimming removed 0 bases from V and 9 bases from J; junction bases left unmatched: 2. Looked up from germline, CDR1 is ENHRY and CDR2 is SYGVKD. This CDR3 spans 13 amino acids.

This TCR came from a donor aged 40 or over with multiple myeloma. Sample: a population of CD138-negative cells sorted from bone marrow. The rearrangement uses TRBV10-3 and TRBJ2-1; 7 positions agree with TRBD2. As DNA, the CDR3 is TGTGCCATCAGTGAGTCGGGGGGGACTGAGCAGTTCTTC. Protein: CAISESGGTEQFF.